The present entry profiles one T cell receptor (beta chain) with its context. Its antigen is not known. The data stem from a study of immune cell composition in non-small cell lung cancer. Study outcomes and limitations: Lung squamous cell carcinoma tumours had significantly higher top 10 clone scores and productive clonality than lung adenocarcinoma.

The data were produced by immunoSEQ multiplex PCR, yet TCRdb's version contains in-frame clones alone and is incomplete. The table lists 1,200 to 1,500 clones, under 80% of them singletons. CDR1 and CDR2 from the germline V gene are MGHDK and SYGVNS. The CDR3 is made up of 16 amino acids. Trimming at V came to 1 base and at J to 4 bases, leaving 9 bases not matched to a gene. The rearrangement uses TRBV25-1 and TRBJ2-5, with TRBD2 identical over 7 bases. Source material: lung tumor tissue. The origin of this receptor is a human donor with non-small cell lung cancer. The CDR3 reads CASSEWRSGARETQYF. As DNA, the CDR3 is TGTGCCAGCAGTGAATGGCGGAGCGGGGCCCGAGAGACCCAGTACTTC.